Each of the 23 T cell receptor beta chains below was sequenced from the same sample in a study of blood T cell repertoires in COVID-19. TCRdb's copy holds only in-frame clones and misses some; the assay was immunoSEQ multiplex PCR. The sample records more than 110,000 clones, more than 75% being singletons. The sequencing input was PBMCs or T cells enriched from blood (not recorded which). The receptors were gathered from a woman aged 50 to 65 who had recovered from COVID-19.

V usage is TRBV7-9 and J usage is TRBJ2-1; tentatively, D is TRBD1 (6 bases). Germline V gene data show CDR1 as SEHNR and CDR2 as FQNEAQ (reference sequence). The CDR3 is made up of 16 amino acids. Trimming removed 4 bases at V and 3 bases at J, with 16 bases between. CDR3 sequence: CASSSANGTLYNEQFF. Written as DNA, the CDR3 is TGTGCCAGCAGCTCCGCGAATGGGACACTCTACAATGAGCAGTTCTTC.

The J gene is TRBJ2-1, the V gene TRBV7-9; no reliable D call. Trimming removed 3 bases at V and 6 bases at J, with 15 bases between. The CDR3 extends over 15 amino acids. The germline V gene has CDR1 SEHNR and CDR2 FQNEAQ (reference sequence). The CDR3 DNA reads TGTGCCAGCAGCTTTCTGTCTAATCCGGGCAATGAGCAGTTCTTC. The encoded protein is CASSFLSNPGNEQFF.

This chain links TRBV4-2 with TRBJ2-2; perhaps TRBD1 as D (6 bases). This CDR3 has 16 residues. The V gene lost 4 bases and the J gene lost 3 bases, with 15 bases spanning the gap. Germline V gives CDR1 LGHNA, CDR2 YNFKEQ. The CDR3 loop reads CASSLLQGRDTGELFF. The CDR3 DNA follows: TGTGCCAGCAGCCTCTTACAGGGTCGGGACACCGGGGAGCTGTTTTTT.

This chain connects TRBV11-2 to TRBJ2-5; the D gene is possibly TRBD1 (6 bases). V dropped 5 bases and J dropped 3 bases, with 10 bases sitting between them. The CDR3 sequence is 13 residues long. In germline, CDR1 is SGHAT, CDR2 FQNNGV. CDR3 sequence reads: CASSIGQKETQYF. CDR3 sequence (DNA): TGTGCCAGCAGCATTGGACAGAAAGAGACCCAGTACTTC.

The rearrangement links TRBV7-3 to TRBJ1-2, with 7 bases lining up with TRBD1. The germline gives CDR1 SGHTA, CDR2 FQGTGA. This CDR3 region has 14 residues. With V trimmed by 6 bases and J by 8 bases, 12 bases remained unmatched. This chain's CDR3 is CASRFGGQEGGYTF. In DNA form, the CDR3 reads TGTGCCAGCAGGTTTGGCGGACAGGAGGGGGGCTACACCTTC.

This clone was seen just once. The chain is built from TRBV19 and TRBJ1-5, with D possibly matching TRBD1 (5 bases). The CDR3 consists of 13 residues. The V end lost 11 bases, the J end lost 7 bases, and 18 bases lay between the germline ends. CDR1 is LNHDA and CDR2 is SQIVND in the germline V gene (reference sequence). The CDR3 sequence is CAGSGAGRQPQHF. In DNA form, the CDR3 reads TGTGCCGGAAGCGGGGCCGGCCGCCAGCCCCAGCATTTT.

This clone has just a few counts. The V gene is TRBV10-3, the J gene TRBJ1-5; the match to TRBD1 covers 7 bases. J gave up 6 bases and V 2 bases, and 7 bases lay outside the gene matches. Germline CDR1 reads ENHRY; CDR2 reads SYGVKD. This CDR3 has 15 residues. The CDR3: CAISEAGGRRQPQHF. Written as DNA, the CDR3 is TGTGCCATCAGTGAGGCAGGGGGAAGGCGTCAGCCCCAGCATTTT.

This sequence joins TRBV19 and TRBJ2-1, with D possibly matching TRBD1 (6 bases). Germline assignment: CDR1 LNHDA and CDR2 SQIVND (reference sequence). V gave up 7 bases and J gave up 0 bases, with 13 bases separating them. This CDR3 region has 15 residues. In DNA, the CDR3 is TGTGCCAGTACCCCGGACAGCGACTCCTACAATGAGCAGTTCTTC. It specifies CASTPDSDSYNEQFF.

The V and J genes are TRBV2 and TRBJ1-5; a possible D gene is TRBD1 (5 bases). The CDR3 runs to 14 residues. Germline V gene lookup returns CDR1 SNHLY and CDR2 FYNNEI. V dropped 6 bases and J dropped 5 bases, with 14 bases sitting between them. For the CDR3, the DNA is TGTGCCAGCAGCCAGGGAACGTCGGATCAGCCCCAGCATTTT. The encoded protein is CASSQGTSDQPQHF. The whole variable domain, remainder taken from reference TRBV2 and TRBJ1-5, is EPEVTQTPSHQVTQMGQEVILRCVPISNHLYFYWYRQILGQKVEFLVSFYNNEISEKSEIFDDQFSVERPDGSNFTLKIRSTKLEDSAMYFCASSQGTSDQPQHFGDGTRLSIL.

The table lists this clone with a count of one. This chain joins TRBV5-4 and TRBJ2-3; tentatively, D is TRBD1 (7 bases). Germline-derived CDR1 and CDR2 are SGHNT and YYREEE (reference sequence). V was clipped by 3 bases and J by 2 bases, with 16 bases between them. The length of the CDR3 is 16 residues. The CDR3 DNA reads TGTGCCAGCAGCTCCAACCAGGGGGGACACACAGATACGCAGTATTTT. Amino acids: CASSSNQGGHTDTQYF.

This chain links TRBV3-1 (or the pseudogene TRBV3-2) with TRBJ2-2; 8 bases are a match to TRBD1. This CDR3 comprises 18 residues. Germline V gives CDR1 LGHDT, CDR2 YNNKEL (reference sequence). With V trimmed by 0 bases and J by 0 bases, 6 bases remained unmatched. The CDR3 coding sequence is TGTGCCAGCAGCCAAGAAAGTACAGGGGGACCGAACACCGGGGAGCTGTTTTTT. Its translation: CASSQESTGGPNTGELFF.

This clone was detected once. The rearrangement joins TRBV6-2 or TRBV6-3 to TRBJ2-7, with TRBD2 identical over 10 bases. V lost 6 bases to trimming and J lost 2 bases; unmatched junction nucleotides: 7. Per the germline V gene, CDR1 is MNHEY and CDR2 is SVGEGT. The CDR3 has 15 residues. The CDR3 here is CASSSSGGLTYEQYF. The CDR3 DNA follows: TGTGCCAGCAGCTCTAGCGGGGGCCTTACCTACGAGCAGTACTTC.

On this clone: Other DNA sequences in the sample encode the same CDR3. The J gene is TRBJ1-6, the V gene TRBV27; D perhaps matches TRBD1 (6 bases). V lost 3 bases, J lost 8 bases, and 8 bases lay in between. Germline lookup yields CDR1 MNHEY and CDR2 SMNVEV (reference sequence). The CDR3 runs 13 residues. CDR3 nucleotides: TGTGCCAGCAGTTTGGCAGGGGATTCACCCCTCCACTTT. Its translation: CASSLAGDSPLHF.

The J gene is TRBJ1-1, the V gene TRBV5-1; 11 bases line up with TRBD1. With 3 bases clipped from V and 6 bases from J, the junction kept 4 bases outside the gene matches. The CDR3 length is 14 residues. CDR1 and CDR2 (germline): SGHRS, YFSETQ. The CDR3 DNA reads TGCGCCAGCAGCTGGACAGGGGGCGCGGCTGAAGCTTTCTTT. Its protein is CASSWTGGAAEAFF.

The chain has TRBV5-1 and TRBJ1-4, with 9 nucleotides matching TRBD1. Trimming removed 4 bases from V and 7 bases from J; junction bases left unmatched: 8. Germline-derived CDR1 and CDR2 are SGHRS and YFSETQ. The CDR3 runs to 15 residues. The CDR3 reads CASSRQGQGIEKLFF. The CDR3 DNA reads TGCGCCAGCAGCCGCCAAGGACAGGGGATTGAAAAACTGTTTTTT.

This chain's CDR3 is CASWDRGSGNTIYF. The CDR3, as DNA: TGTGCCAGCTGGGACCGGGGGTCTGGAAACACCATATATTTT. This chain uses TRBV2 with TRBJ1-3, with a tentative D call TRBD1 (5 bases). CDR3 length: 14 residues. Germline V gives CDR1 SNHLY, CDR2 FYNNEI. V dropped 8 bases and J dropped 1 base, with 12 bases sitting between them.

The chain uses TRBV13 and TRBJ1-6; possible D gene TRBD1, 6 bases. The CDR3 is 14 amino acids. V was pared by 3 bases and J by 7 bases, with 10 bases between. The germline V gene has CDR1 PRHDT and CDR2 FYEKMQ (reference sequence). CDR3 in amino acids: CASSFRDINSPLHF. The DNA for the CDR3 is TGTGCCAGCAGCTTCCGGGACATCAATTCACCCCTCCACTTT.

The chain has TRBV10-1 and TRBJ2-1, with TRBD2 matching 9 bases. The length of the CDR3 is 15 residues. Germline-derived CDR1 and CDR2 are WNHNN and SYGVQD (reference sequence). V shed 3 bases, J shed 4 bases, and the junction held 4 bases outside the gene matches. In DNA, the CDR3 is TGCGCCAGCAGTGAAGGCGGGGGGGCATACAATGAGCAGTTCTTC. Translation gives CASSEGGGAYNEQFF.

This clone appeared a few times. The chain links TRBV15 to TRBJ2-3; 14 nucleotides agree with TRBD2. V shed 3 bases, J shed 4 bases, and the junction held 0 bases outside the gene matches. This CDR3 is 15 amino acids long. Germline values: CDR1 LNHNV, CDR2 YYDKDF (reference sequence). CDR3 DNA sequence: TGTGCCACCAGCAGGACTAGCGGGGGGGCAGATACGCAGTATTTT. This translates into CATSRTSGGADTQYF.

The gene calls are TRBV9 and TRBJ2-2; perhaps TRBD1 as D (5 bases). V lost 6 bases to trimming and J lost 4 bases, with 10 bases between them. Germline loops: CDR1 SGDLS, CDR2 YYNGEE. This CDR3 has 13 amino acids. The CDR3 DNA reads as TGTGCCAGCACCTCAGGGTTCACCGGGGAGCTGTTTTTT. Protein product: CASTSGFTGELFF.

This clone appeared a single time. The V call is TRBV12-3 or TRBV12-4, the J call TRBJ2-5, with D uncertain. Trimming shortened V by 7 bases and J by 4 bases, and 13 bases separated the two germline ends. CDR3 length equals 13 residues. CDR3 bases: TGTGCCAGCAACCTTTTTACTGGAGAGACCCAGTACTTC. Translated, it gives CASNLFTGETQYF.

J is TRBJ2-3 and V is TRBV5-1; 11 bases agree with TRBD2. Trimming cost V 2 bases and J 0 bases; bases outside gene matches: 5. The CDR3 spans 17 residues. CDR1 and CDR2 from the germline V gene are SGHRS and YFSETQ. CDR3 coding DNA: TGCGCCAGCAGCTTCGCTAGCGGGGGGACTAGCACAGATACGCAGTATTTT. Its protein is CASSFASGGTSTDTQYF. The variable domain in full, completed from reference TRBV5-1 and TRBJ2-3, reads KAGVTQTPRYLIKTRGQQVTLSCSPISGHRSVSWYQQTPGQGLQFLFEYFSETQRNKGNFPGRFSGRQFSNSRSEMNVSTLELGDSALYLCASSFASGGTSTDTQYFGPGTRLTVL.

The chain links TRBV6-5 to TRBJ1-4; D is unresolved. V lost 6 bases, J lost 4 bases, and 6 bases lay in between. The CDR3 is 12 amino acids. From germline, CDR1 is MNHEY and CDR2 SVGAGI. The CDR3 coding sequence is TGTGCCAGCAGGGCAGTTAATGAAAAACTGTTTTTT. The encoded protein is CASRAVNEKLFF.